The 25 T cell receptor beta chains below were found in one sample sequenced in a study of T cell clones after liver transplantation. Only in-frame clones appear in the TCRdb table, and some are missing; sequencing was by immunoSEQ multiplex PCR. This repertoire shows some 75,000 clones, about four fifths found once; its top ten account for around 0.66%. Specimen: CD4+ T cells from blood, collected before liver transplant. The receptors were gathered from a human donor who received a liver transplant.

This CDR3 is CAISGVTWLYGYTF. The CDR3 nucleotides read TGTGCCATCAGTGGGGTGACATGGTTATATGGCTACACCTTC. J is TRBJ1-2 and V is TRBV10-3; D gene uncertain. Germline values: CDR1 ENHRY, CDR2 SYGVKD. Trimming stripped 4 bases from V and 5 bases from J, with 14 bases between. The CDR3 has 14 amino acids.

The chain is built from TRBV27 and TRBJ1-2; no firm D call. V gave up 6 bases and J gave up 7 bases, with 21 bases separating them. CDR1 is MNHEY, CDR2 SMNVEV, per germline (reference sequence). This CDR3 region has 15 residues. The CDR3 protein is CASRLSGSPVGGYTF. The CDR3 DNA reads TGTGCCAGCAGACTCTCCGGTTCGCCAGTCGGTGGCTACACCTTC.

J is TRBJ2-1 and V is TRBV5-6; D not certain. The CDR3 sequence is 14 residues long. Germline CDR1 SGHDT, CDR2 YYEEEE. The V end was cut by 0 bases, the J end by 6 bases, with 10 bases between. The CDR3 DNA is TGTGCCAGCAGCTTGGCTGGGCACGGCAATGAGCAGTTCTTC. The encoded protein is CASSLAGHGNEQFF.

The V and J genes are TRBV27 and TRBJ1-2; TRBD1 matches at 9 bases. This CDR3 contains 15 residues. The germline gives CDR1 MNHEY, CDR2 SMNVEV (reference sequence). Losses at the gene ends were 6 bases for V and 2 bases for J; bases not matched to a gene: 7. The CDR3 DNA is TGTGCCAGCAGCAATTATGGGACAGGGAACTATGGCTACACCTTC. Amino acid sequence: CASSNYGTGNYGYTF.

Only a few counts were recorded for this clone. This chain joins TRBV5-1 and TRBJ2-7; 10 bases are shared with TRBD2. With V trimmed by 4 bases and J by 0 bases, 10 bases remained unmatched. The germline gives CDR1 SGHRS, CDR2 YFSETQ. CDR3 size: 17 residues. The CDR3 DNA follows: TGCGCCAGCAGCGCCGGGACTAGCGTAAGGAGCTCCTACGAGCAGTACTTC. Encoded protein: CASSAGTSVRSSYEQYF.

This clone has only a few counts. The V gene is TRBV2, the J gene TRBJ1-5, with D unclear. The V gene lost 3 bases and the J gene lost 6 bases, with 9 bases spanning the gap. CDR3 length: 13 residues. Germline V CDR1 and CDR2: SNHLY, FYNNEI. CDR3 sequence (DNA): TGTGCCAGCAGTGAGGAGGGAGGTCAGCCCCAGCATTTT. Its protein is CASSEEGGQPQHF.

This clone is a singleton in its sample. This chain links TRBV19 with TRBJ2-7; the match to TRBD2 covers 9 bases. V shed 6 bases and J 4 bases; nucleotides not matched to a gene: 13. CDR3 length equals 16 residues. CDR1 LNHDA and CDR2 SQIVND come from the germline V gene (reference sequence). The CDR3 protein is CASSRLSAGGGYEQYF. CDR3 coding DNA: TGTGCCAGTAGCCGACTTTCGGCGGGAGGGGGGTACGAGCAGTACTTC.

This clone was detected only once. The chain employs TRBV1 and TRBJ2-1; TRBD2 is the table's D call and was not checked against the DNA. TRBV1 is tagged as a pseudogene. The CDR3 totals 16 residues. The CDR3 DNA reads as TGCACCAGCAGCCAAGATAGCGGGGGCTCCTACAATGAGCAGTTCTTC. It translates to CTSSQDSGGSYNEQFF.

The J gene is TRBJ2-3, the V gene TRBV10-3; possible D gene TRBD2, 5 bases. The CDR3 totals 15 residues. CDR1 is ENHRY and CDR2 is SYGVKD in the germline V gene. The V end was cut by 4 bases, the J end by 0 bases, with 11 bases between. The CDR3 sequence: CAISGSGPSTDTQYF. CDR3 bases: TGTGCCATCAGTGGGAGCGGACCTAGCACAGATACGCAGTATTTT.

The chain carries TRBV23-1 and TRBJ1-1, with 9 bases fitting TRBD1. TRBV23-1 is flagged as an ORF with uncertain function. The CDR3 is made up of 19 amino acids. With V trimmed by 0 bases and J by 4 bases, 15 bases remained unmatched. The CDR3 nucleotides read TGCGCCAGCAGTCAATCGGGGGGATACAGGGGGCGATTGTGCACTGAAGCTTTCTTT. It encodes CASSQSGGYRGRLCTEAFF.

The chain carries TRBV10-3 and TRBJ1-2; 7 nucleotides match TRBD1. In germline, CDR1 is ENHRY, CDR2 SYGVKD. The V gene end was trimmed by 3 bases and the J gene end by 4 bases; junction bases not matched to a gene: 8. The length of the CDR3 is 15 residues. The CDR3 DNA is TGTGCCATCAGTGACAGGGGGGGAAGGTCCTATGGCTACACCTTC. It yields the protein CAISDRGGRSYGYTF.

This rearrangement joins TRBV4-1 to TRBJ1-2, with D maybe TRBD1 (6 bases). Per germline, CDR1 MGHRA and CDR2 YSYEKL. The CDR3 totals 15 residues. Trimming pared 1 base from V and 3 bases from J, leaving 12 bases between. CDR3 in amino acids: CASSQVARGDYGYTF. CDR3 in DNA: TGCGCCAGCAGCCAAGTGGCCAGGGGAGACTATGGCTACACCTTC.

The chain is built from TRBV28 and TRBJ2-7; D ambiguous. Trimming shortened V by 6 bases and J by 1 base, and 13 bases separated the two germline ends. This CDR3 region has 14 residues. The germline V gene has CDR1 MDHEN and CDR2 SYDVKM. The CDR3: CASRHNLLSYEQYF. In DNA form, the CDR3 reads TGTGCCAGCAGGCATAATCTCCTTTCCTACGAGCAGTACTTC. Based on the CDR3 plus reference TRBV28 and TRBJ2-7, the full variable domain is DVKVTQSSRYLVKRTGEKVFLECVQDMDHENMFWYRQDPGLGLRLIYFSYDVKMKEKGDIPEGYSVSREKKERFSLILESASTNQTSMYLCASRHNLLSYEQYFGPGTRLTVT.

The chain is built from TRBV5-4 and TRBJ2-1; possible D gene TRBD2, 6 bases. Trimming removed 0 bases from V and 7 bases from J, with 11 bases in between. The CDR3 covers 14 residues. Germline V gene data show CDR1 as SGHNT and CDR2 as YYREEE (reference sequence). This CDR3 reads CASSLAGLGNEQFF. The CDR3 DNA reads TGTGCCAGCAGCTTGGCGGGACTGGGGAATGAGCAGTTCTTC.

In DNA, the CDR3 is TGTGCCAGCAGCTTGTACGGGGGCCCCGGGCAAAACATTCAGTACTTC. It specifies CASSLYGGPGQNIQYF. The V and J genes are TRBV5-6 and TRBJ2-4; D possibly uses TRBD1 or TRBD2 (6 bases each). CDR1 is SGHDT and CDR2 is YYEEEE in the germline V gene. The CDR3 spans 16 residues. V lost 1 base and J lost 5, with 16 bases in between.

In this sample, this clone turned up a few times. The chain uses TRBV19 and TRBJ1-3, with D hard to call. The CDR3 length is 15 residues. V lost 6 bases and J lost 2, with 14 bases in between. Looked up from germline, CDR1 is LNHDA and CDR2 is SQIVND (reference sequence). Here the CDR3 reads CASSQLGGTGNTIYF. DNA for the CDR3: TGTGCCAGTAGCCAGCTAGGAGGAACTGGAAACACCATATATTTT. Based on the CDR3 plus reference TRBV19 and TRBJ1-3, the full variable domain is DGGITQSPKYLFRKEGQNVTLSCEQNLNHDAMYWYRQDPGQGLRLIYYSQIVNDFQKGDIAEGYSVSREKKESFPLTVTSAQKNPTAFYLCASSQLGGTGNTIYFGEGSWLTVV.

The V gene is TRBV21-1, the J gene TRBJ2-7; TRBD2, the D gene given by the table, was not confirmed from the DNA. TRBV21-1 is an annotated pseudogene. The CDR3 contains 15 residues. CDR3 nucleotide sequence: TGTGCCAGCAGCCCTTTTCAGCGCAAGAGGCGTGAGCAGTACTTC. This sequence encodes CASSPFQRKRREQYF.

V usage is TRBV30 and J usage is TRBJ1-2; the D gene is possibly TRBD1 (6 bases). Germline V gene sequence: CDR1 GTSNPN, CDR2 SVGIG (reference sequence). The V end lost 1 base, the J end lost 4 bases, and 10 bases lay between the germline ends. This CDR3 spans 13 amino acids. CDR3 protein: CAWSERGFYGYTF. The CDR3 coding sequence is TGTGCCTGGAGTGAGAGGGGGTTCTATGGCTACACCTTC. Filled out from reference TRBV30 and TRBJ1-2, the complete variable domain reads SQTIHQWPATLVQPVGSPLSLECTVEGTSNPNLYWYRQAAGRGLQLLFYSVGIGQISSEVPQNLSASRPQDRQFILSSKKLLLSDSGFYLCAWSERGFYGYTFGSGTRLTVV.

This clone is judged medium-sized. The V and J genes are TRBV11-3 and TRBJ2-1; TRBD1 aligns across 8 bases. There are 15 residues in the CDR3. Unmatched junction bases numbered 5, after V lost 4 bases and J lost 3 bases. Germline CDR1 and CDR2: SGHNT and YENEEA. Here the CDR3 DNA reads TGTGCCAGCAGCTCCTCTGGACAGGGCTACAATGAGCAGTTCTTC. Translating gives CASSSSGQGYNEQFF.

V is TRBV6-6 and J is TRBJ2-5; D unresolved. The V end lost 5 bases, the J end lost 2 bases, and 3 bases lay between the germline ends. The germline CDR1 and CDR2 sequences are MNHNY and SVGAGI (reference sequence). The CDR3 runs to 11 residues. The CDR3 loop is CASSRQETQYF. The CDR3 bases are TGTGCCAGCAGTCGACAAGAGACCCAGTACTTC.

CDR3 residues: CASSYGQGTNYGYTF. CDR3 DNA sequence: TGTGCCAGCAGTTACGGGCAGGGGACAAACTATGGCTACACCTTC. This chain joins TRBV6-6 and TRBJ1-2; a weak D match, TRBD1 (6 bases). The germline CDR1 and CDR2 sequences are MNHNY and SVGAGI (reference sequence). CDR3 size: 15 residues. V was clipped by 2 bases and J by 2 bases, with 12 bases between them.

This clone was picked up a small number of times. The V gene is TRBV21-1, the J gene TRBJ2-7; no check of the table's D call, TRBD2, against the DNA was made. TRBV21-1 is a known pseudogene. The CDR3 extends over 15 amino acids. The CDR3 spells CALSATWGVCYEQYF. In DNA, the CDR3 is TGTGCTCTCAGCGCTACCTGGGGAGTATGCTACGAGCAGTACTTC.

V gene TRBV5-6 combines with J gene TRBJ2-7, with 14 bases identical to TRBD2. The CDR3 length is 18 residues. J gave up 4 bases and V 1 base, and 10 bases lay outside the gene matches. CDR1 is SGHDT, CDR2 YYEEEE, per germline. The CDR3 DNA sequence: TGTGCCAGCAGCTTGCAGGGACTAGCGGGAGTTCGGGGTTACGAGCAGTACTTC. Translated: CASSLQGLAGVRGYEQYF.

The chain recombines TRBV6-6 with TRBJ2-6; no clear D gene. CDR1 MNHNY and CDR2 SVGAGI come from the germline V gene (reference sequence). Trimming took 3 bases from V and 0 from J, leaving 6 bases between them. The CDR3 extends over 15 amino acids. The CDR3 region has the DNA TGTGCCAGCAGTTATCAGTTCTCTGGGGCCAACGTCCTGACTTTC. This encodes CASSYQFSGANVLTF.

The CDR3 loop reads CASSPGQLRQGNQPQHF. For the CDR3, the DNA is TGTGCCAGCTCACCCGGACAGTTGCGACAGGGCAATCAGCCCCAGCATTTT. The chain carries TRBV18 and TRBJ1-5; a weak D match, TRBD1 (6 bases). From germline, CDR1 is KGHSH and CDR2 LQKENI. V dropped 3 bases and J dropped 2 bases, with 17 bases sitting between them. This CDR3 contains 17 residues.